This T cell receptor (beta chain) was documented in a study of vaccination and CD4 T cells after COVID-19. Oncomine TCR Beta short-read sequencing was applied to DNA from cultured CD4+ T cells. MiXCR, run by TCRdb on the PCR reads, gives a single entry per CDR3 protein. The sample has some 11,000 distinct CDR3 sequences, 56% seen once. With regard to this clonotype: The antigen remains undetermined.

Treatment meaning: approximately nine-day PBMC culture with coronavirus spike peptide pools or control peptides (ViraFEST assay). CDR1 and CDR2 from the germline V gene are MDHEN and SYDVKM. Trimming removed 4 bases from V and 9 bases from J; junction bases left unmatched: 5. This CDR3 has 14 amino acids. Sequencing was performed on CD4+ T cells from blood, cultured in vitro. The genes are TRBV28 and TRBJ2-2, with 10 nucleotides matching TRBD2. The receptor's source is a human donor who had recovered from COVID-19. CDR3 sequence (DNA): TGTGCCAGCAGTTCACTAGCGGGATGGAGGGAGCTGTTTTTT. Protein sequence: CASSSLAGWRELFF.